The rows below give T cell receptor beta chains drawn from one sample of a study of CD8 T cells in ankylosing spondylitis. Each CDR3 protein is one row after TCRdb ran MiXCR on the 5' RACE reads. The sample consists of about 460,000 distinct CDR3 sequences, approximately 5% of them appearing once. The sample was blood, either unsorted or a sorted T cell fraction (not recorded which). The origin of the receptors is a male donor with ankylosing spondylitis. The conserved cysteine and the conserved F or W are not part of the CDR3 here.

V	CDR3
TRBV24-1	ATSSTSGRVKETQY
TRBV20-1	SASAHGTDSRKLF
TRBV20-1	SASPPLDSTSTDTQY
TRBV11-2	ASSRIYRPNYGYT
TRBV10-3	AIRTPGLANEQF
TRBV7-3	ASSWTSGGNEQF
TRBV7-2	ASSPPGPRLPY
TRBV9	ASSVRQGPEKLF
TRBV5-1	ASSRGGTSGRSSYNEQF
TRBV12-3/TRBV12-4	ASSGGGTFTDTQY
TRBV7-9	ASSHRLGGSDEQY
TRBV5-4	ASSRAGDTRDTQY
TRBV4-2	ASSQARQSNYGYT
TRBV20-1	SASQGRETQY
TRBV29-1	SVEGLMAPPEAF
TRBV7-8	ASSSSLGLGYEQY
TRBV20-1	SARDRTTGELF
TRBV2	ASSENTEAF
TRBV20-1	SAIGLRTDTQY
TRBV4-3	ASSQDGFLTYDNYGYT
TRBV5-1	ASSFSGARRDTQY
TRBV7-9	ASSFGVVTYNEQF
TRBV24-1	ATSDLGQGDPNEQF
TRBV7-9	ASSSSGTGLSPLH
TRBV4-2	AMGPGRAGEQY
TRBV9	ASAATGSHNEQF
TRBV18	ASSPYERGQSGEQY
TRBV4-3	ASSHDRVNQPQH
TRBV12-3/TRBV12-4	AGRSSGANVLT
TRBV29-1	SVGPGLAGVHEQF
TRBV7-6	ASRHNRGARETQY
TRBV28	ASSYSLLSSGNQPQH
TRBV20-1	SARDHSQPRDTEAF
TRBV10-3	AINRRDRSYEQY
TRBV28	ASSQGDSNQPQH
TRBV7-9	ASSLMGFGNEQY
TRBV10-3	AISEAGHGGVETQY
TRBV7-2	ASSIQGQYPYEQY
TRBV28	ASSGTSGRTLLPYEQY
TRBV3-1	ASSQAQLPNTEAF